Included here is one T cell receptor beta chain sequence, with context. What it recognizes is unknown. This specimen comes from a study of T cells in Graves' hyperthyroidism and ophthalmopathy. Study results and limitations: From stable hyperthyroidism, ophthalmopathy was set apart by a 13 V-J model.

Looked up from germline, CDR1 is SQVTM and CDR2 is ANQGSEA. The CDR3 spans 15 residues. V lost 4 bases and J lost 6, with 22 bases in between. From RNA transcripts, TCR beta CDR3 regions were amplified. HTBI primers were used for first-round RT-PCR of the TCR CDR3. TCRdb fed the multiplex PCR reads into MiXCR, producing one record per CDR3 protein. The sample contains hundreds of thousands of distinct CDR3 sequences, roughly 37% of which appear only once. Material: blood. J is TRBJ2-7 and V is TRBV29-1, with D possibly TRBD2 on 7 matching bases. The receptor was derived from a man aged 18-30 years with Graves' hyperthyroidism. CDR3 protein: CSVVAPTGGGREQYF. The CDR3 coding sequence is TGCAGCGTTGTGGCACCAACTGGGGGGGGCCGCGAGCAGTACTTC.